This entry lists 25 T cell receptor beta chains sequenced from one sample in a study of shared clonotypes between healthy human individuals. Some clones are missing from TCRdb's copy, which holds only in-frame ones; the method was immunoSEQ multiplex PCR. The sample holds 780,000 or so clones; about two thirds are singletons and the top ten take around 1.7%. Sequences were obtained from memory CD4+ T cells sorted from blood. Subset defined: CD45RA-negative fraction. The receptors here all came from a woman in her 30s in good health.

The rearrangement links TRBV5-1 to TRBJ2-1; D gene uncertain. Per germline, CDR1 SGHRS and CDR2 YFSETQ. Deletions cut 7 bases from V and 1 base from J, with 18 bases between. The CDR3 length is 16 residues. The CDR3 DNA is TGCGCCAGCGGACCGTCGACGCCGTCATCCTACAATGAGCAGTTCTTC. Its protein is CASGPSTPSSYNEQFF.

V is TRBV13 and J is TRBJ2-4; 14 bases align to TRBD2. The CDR3 length is 18 residues. The germline V gene has CDR1 PRHDT and CDR2 FYEKMQ (reference sequence). After removal of 5 bases from V and 1 base from J, the junction contained 7 bases not matched to a gene. The CDR3 protein is CASSKGTSGGWAKNIQYF. As DNA, the CDR3 is TGTGCCAGCAGCAAGGGGACTAGCGGGGGTTGGGCCAAAAACATTCAGTACTTC.

The chain uses TRBV5-8 and TRBJ2-7; D is possibly TRBD2 (5 bases). The CDR3 covers 14 residues. V lost 0 bases and J lost 4, with 11 bases in between. Germline values: CDR1 SGHTS, CDR2 YDEGEE. The CDR3 region is CASSLARGLYEQYF. CDR3 nucleotide sequence: TGTGCCAGCAGCTTGGCCCGAGGGTTGTACGAGCAGTACTTC.

This chain uses TRBV9 with TRBJ2-3; 14 bases match TRBD2. Germline V CDR1 and CDR2: SGDLS, YYNGEE. The CDR3 is 19 residues long. V trimming: 3 bases; J trimming: 4 bases; junction bases outside the gene matches: 13. CDR3 sequence (DNA): TGTGCCAGCAGCGCCCACCCCGGACTAGCGGGAGGAGGCCCAGATACGCAGTATTTT. It encodes CASSAHPGLAGGGPDTQYF.

V gene TRBV5-1 combines with J gene TRBJ1-6; 8 bases line up with TRBD1. Germline assignment: CDR1 SGHRS and CDR2 YFSETQ. CDR3 length: 16 residues. The V gene end was trimmed by 3 bases and the J gene end by 5 bases; junction bases not matched to a gene: 7. CDR3 bases: TGCGCCAGCAGCTCGCAAGGGACAGGCAATAATTCACCCCTCCACTTT. It translates to CASSSQGTGNNSPLHF.

This chain's CDR3 is CASTDNYEQYF. The CDR3 DNA follows: TGCGCCAGCACCGACAACTACGAGCAGTACTTC. This chain joins TRBV5-1 and TRBJ2-7; no reliable D call. The CDR3 has 11 residues. Trimming took off 6 bases at V and 3 bases at J, with 7 bases between the two ends. The germline V gene encodes CDR1 SGHRS and CDR2 YFSETQ.

In its sample, this clone was seen a few times. The chain is built from TRBV19 and TRBJ2-5; the D is unclear. This CDR3 has 12 residues. The germline V and J ends were trimmed by 6 bases and 4 bases, with 9 bases remaining between them. Germline V gives CDR1 LNHDA, CDR2 SQIVND (reference sequence). This chain's CDR3 is CASSGFGETQYF. The CDR3 DNA reads as TGTGCCAGTAGCGGGTTCGGAGAGACCCAGTACTTC.

This clone was observed a handful of times. V is TRBV5-1 and J is TRBJ2-5; 9 bases align to TRBD1. The J segment lost 2 bases and the V segment lost 5 bases, leaving 7 bases of the junction unmatched. Per germline, CDR1 SGHRS and CDR2 YFSETQ. CDR3 length equals 15 residues. CDR3: CASSLQGTGQETQYF. The CDR3 DNA reads as TGCGCCAGCAGTCTCCAGGGGACAGGGCAAGAGACCCAGTACTTC.

This chain connects TRBV9 to TRBJ2-1, with unresolved D. Trimming pared 0 bases from V and 2 bases from J, leaving 6 bases between. This CDR3 contains 14 residues. Germline CDR1 SGDLS, CDR2 YYNGEE. The CDR3 DNA follows: TGTGCCAGCAGCGTAGTGGTTACCTACAATGAGCAGTTCTTC. Its translation is CASSVVVTYNEQFF.

This sequence joins TRBV7-3 and TRBJ2-3; D unresolved. Trimming left V 1 base short and J 0 bases short, with 8 bases between. This CDR3 region has 15 residues. Germline CDR1 is SGHTA and CDR2 is FQGTGA. The CDR3 DNA is TGTGCCAGCAGCTTAATAGGTACTAGCACAGATACGCAGTATTTT. Translating it yields CASSLIGTSTDTQYF. The full variable domain, rest sourced from reference TRBV7-3 and TRBJ2-3, is GAGVSQTPSNKVTEKGKYVELRCDPISGHTALYWYRQSLGQGPEFLIYFQGTGAADDSGLPNDRFFAVRPEGSVSTLKIQRTERGDSAVYLCASSLIGTSTDTQYFGPGTRLTVL.

The V and J genes are TRBV4-1 and TRBJ2-2, with TRBD2 matching 7 bases. After removal of 1 base from V and 0 bases from J, the junction contained 5 bases not matched to a gene. The CDR3 contains 17 residues. Germline CDR1 is MGHRA and CDR2 is YSYEKL. The CDR3 is CASSQGSGGANTGELFF. DNA of the CDR3: TGCGCCAGCAGCCAAGGATCGGGAGGTGCGAACACCGGGGAGCTGTTTTTT.

The chain recombines TRBV10-2 with TRBJ1-2, with no clear D. V dropped 2 bases and J dropped 2 bases, with 9 bases sitting between them. The CDR3 spans 14 residues. CDR1 is WSHSY, CDR2 SAAADI, per germline. The CDR3 protein is CASSEAGINYGYTF. CDR3 bases: TGCGCCAGCAGTGAGGCGGGGATCAACTATGGCTACACCTTC.

The table lists this clone with many counts. CDR3 residues: CASSQDVLAGPFYEQYF. The CDR3, as DNA: TGTGCCAGCAGCCAAGATGTTCTAGCGGGACCGTTCTACGAGCAGTACTTC. V and J are TRBV4-2 and TRBJ2-7; 9 bases align to TRBD2. The ends lost 0 bases at V and 3 bases at J; junction bases unmatched: 9. There are 17 residues in the CDR3. Looked up from germline, CDR1 is LGHNA and CDR2 is YNFKEQ.

V and J are TRBV4-1 and TRBJ2-1; D is perhaps TRBD1 (6 bases). CDR1 is MGHRA and CDR2 is YSYEKL in the germline V gene. V dropped 1 base and J dropped 9 bases, with 19 bases sitting between them. CDR3 length: 16 residues. The CDR3: CASSQVDRRPLGEQFF. For the CDR3, the DNA is TGCGCCAGCAGCCAAGTCGACAGGCGCCCCTTGGGTGAGCAGTTCTTC.

This sequence joins TRBV11-3 and TRBJ2-7; TRBD2 matches at 8 bases. Germline V gives CDR1 SGHNT, CDR2 YENEEA. The CDR3 length is 14 residues. V trimming: 5 bases; J trimming: 2 bases; junction bases outside the gene matches: 5. The CDR3: CASSISGIPYEQYF. The CDR3 coding sequence is TGTGCCAGCAGCATTAGCGGGATTCCCTACGAGCAGTACTTC.

This clone was found a few times. The chain uses TRBV19 and TRBJ1-2; TRBD1 matches at 8 bases. After removal of 5 bases from V and 4 bases from J, the junction contained 9 bases not matched to a gene. Per the germline V gene, CDR1 is LNHDA and CDR2 is SQIVND (reference sequence). This CDR3 has 15 amino acids. The DNA of the CDR3 is TGTGCCAGTAGTGGCACCCCCGGGACAGGCTATGGCTACACCTTC. Protein product: CASSGTPGTGYGYTF.

The genes are TRBV5-1 and TRBJ1-4; D remains unclear. Germline V gene sequence: CDR1 SGHRS, CDR2 YFSETQ. This CDR3 has 14 amino acids. The V end lost 0 bases, the J end lost 7 bases, and 10 bases lay between the germline ends. Here the CDR3 DNA reads TGCGCCAGCAGCTTGGCGGGTCTTGGTGAAAAACTGTTTTTT. It is translated as CASSLAGLGEKLFF.

The CDR3 sequence is CASSELEDEQFF. The CDR3 bases are TGTGCCAGCAGTGAACTCGAAGATGAGCAGTTCTTC. The rearrangement joins TRBV2 to TRBJ2-1; unclear D gene. V lost 2 bases and J lost 8, with 7 bases in between. CDR3 length: 12 residues. Germline values: CDR1 SNHLY, CDR2 FYNNEI. Full variable domain (outside the CDR3, taken from reference TRBV2 and TRBJ2-1): EPEVTQTPSHQVTQMGQEVILRCVPISNHLYFYWYRQILGQKVEFLVSFYNNEISEKSEIFDDQFSVERPDGSNFTLKIRSTKLEDSAMYFCASSELEDEQFFGPGTRLTVL.

V usage is TRBV5-4 and J usage is TRBJ1-1; D call uncertain. The CDR3 has 11 residues. V shed 5 bases and J shed 5 bases, with 7 bases lying between them. Germline CDR1 and CDR2: SGHNT and YYREEE (reference sequence). The DNA of the CDR3 is TGTGCCAGCAGGGACGAAACTGAAGCTTTCTTT. Translated: CASRDETEAFF.

The rearrangement joins TRBV11-3 to TRBJ2-1, with TRBD1 as a possible D gene (5 bases). The V end was cut by 1 base, the J end by 8 bases, with 9 bases between. The length of the CDR3 is 13 residues. CDR1 and CDR2 (germline): SGHNT, YENEEA. CDR3 protein: CASSLVGADEQFF. CDR3 DNA sequence: TGTGCCAGCAGCTTAGTAGGGGCCGATGAGCAGTTCTTC.

V is TRBV28 and J is TRBJ2-2; 10 bases are a match to TRBD2. J lost 9 bases, V lost 7 bases, and 11 bases had no gene match. The V gene's germline CDR1 is MDHEN and CDR2 SYDVKM. The CDR3 totals 15 residues. CDR3 bases: TGTGCCAGCACCACCGGGACTAGCGTCGTTTGGGAGCTGTTTTTT. Protein sequence: CASTTGTSVVWELFF. Full variable domain (remainder filled in from reference TRBV28 and TRBJ2-2): DVKVTQSSRYLVKRTGEKVFLECVQDMDHENMFWYRQDPGLGLRLIYFSYDVKMKEKGDIPEGYSVSREKKERFSLILESASTNQTSMYLCASTTGTSVVWELFFGEGSRLTVL.

To note about this clone: The sample carries other DNA sequences with the same CDR3. The CDR3 coding sequence is TGTGCCAGCAGCTTAAGGGGAAACACTGAAGCTTTCTTT. Its protein product is CASSLRGNTEAFF. V gene TRBV7-3 combines with J gene TRBJ1-1; D is unresolved. CDR1 is SGHTA and CDR2 is FQGTGA in the germline V gene. The CDR3 totals 13 residues. Trimming removed 1 base at V and 2 bases at J, with 5 bases between.

The chain is built from TRBV15 and TRBJ2-5; TRBD1 agrees at 9 bases. The germline V gene has CDR1 LNHNV and CDR2 YYDKDF (reference sequence). The CDR3 has 15 residues. Germline trimming cut 4 bases from V and 5 bases from J; bases unmatched to any gene: 8. The CDR3 region is CATSIDRGIGETQYF. In DNA, the CDR3 is TGTGCCACCAGCATCGACAGGGGGATCGGTGAGACCCAGTACTTC.

A single count supports this clone. This rearrangement joins TRBV6-1 to TRBJ1-4; the D is unclear. V lost 6 bases and J lost 4, with 12 bases in between. The germline V gene encodes CDR1 MNHNS and CDR2 SASEGT. This CDR3 region has 14 residues. The CDR3 bases are TGTGCCAGCAGCGAACAGTATAGTAATGAAAAACTGTTTTTT. Translating gives CASSEQYSNEKLFF.

This chain links TRBV18 with TRBJ2-5, with D possibly TRBD2 on 5 matching bases. The germline V gene has CDR1 KGHSH and CDR2 LQKENI. Deletions cut 4 bases from V and 5 bases from J, with 17 bases between. The length of the CDR3 is 15 residues. Here the CDR3 reads CASSRLGVPVETQYF. CDR3 coding DNA: TGTGCCAGCTCACGCCTGGGAGTTCCAGTGGAGACCCAGTACTTC.